These T cell receptor beta chains were read from a single sample in a study of T cells in localized non-small cell lung cancer. TCRdb's copy holds only in-frame clones and misses some; the assay was immunoSEQ multiplex PCR. The sample lists over 30,000 clones; 70% to 90% were seen once. This sample comprised peripheral blood, obtained before any cancer treatment. The receptor set was obtained from a male donor older than 55 with stage III lung adenocarcinoma. Each CDR3 is given with its conserved first and last residue. The order of the fields is V gene, CDR3 protein.

TRBV6-5 | CASSSYLPTGTYEQYF
TRBV4-1 | CASSQVGVGTDTQYF
TRBV28 | CASSVGQVGGYTF
TRBV7-9 | CASSLGGGDYNEQFF
TRBV5-5 | CASSFRVEAYGYTF
TRBV28 | CASSSWTGMPYNEQFF
TRBV7-9 | CASTWNRGNEKLFF
TRBV9 | CASSPLGSVETQYF
TRBV6-6 | CASSFAGGVGNTIYF
TRBV11-1 | CASSFSDRGDGYTF
TRBV9 | CASSPHRLAGVKETQYF
TRBV28 | CASSPQGDFGRFSLFF
TRBV19 | CASSLGQSWETQYF
TRBV10-3 | CAISESRLVETQYF
TRBV11-3 | CASSISSWSEQFF
TRBV29-1 | CSVEDFDRIFLNTEAFF
TRBV19 | CASSSGQAPGETQYF
TRBV10-1 | CASSDDQTDGYTF
TRBV11-2 | CASSLVSGVYGYTF
TRBV5-5 | CASSKTTGYEQFF
TRBV30 | CAWSVGRAQPQHF
TRBV28 | CASSPRTTQAWFF
TRBV5-6 | CASTLGTVSSYEQYF
TRBV14 | CASSQGQTYTEAFF
TRBV2 | CASRVTANYGYTF
TRBV11-3 | CASSIGTSGNEQYF
TRBV5-1 | CASSLGARETQYF